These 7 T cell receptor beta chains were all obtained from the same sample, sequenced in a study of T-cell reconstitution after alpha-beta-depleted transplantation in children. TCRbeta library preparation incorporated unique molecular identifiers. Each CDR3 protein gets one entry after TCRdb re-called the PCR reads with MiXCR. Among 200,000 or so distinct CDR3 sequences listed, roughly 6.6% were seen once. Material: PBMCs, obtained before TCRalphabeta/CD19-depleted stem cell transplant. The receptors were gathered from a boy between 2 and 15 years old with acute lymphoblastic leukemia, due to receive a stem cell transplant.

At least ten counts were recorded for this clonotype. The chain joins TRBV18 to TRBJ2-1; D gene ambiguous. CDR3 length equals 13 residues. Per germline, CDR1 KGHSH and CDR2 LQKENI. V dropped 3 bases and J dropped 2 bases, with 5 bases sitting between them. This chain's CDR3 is CASSPEPYNEQFF. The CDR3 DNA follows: TGTGCCAGCTCACCGGAGCCCTACAATGAGCAGTTCTTC.

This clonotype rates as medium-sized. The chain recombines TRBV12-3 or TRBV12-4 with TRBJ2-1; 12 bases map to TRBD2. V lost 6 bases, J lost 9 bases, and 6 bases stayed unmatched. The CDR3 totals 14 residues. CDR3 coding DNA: TGTGCCAGCAGCGCTAGCGGGGGGGCACGTGAGCAGTTCTTC. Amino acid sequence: CASSASGGAREQFF.

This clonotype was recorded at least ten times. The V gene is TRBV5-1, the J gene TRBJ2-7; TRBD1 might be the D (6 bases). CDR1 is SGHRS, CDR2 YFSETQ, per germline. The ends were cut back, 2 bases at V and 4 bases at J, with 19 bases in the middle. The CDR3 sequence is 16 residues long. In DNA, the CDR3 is TGCGCCAGCAGCTTCCTTCGCAGGGGAGAAGGGTACGAGCAGTACTTC. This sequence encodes CASSFLRRGEGYEQYF.

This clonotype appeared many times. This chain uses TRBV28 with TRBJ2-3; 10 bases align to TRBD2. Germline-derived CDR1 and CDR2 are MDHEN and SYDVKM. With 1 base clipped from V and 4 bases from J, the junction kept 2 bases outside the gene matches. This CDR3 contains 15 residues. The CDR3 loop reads CASSLSSGRPDTQYF. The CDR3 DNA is TGTGCCAGCAGTTTATCTAGCGGGAGACCAGATACGCAGTATTTT.

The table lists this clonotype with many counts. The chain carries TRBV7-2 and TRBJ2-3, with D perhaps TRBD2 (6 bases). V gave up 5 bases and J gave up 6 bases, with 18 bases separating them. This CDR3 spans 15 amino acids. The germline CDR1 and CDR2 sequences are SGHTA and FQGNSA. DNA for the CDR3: TGTGCCAGCAGCCTCCGGGGACTCCCTTTGGATACGCAGTATTTT. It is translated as CASSLRGLPLDTQYF.

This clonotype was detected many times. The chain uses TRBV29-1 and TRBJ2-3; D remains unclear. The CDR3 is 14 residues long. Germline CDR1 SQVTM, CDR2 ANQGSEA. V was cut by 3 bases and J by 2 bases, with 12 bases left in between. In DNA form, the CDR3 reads TGCAGCGTTGATACGAGAAGACCCACAGATACGCAGTATTTT. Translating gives CSVDTRRPTDTQYF.

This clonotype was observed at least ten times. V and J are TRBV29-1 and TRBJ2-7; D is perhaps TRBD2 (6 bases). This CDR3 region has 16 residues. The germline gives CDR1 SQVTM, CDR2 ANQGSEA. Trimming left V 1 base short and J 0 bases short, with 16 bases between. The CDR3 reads CSVEAPGLRSSYEQYF. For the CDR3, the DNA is TGCAGCGTTGAAGCCCCGGGACTCAGGAGCTCCTACGAGCAGTACTTC.